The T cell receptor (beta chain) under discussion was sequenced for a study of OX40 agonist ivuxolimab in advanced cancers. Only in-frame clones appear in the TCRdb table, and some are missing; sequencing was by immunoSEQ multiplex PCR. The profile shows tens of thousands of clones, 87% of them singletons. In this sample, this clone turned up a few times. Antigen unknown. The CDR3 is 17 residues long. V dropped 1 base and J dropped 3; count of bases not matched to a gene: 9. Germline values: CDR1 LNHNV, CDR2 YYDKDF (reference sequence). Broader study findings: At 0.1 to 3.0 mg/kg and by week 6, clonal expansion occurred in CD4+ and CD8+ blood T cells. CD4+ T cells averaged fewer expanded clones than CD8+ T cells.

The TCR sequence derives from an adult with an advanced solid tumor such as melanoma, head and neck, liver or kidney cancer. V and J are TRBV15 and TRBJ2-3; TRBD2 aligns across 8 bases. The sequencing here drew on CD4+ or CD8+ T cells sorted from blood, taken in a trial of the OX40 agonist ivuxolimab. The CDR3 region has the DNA TGTGCCACCAGCAGAGGGGCAGCGGGGGTAAGAACAGATACGCAGTATTTT. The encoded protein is CATSRGAAGVRTDTQYF. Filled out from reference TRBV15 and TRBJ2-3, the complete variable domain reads DAMVIQNPRYQVTQFGKPVTLSCSQTLNHNVMYWYQQKSSQAPKLLFHYYDKDFNNEADTPDNFQSRRPNTSFCFLDIRSPGLGDTAMYLCATSRGAAGVRTDTQYFGPGTRLTVL.